This T cell receptor beta chain was identified in a study of OX40 agonist ivuxolimab in advanced cancers. Across the whole study: Every 2 weeks, ivuxolimab was infused into the patients intravenously at between 0.01 and 10 mg/kg. Three patients, one with hepatocellular carcinoma and two with cutaneous melanoma, achieved partial responses. Regarding the study as a whole: Low normalized T-cell clonal expansion was also seen in some nonresponders. At 0.1-3.0 mg/kg, partial responders had clonal expansion among the lowest observed.

This clone has a handful of counts. The antigen is undetermined. Trimming removed 6 bases from V and 5 bases from J, with 8 bases in between. Germline V gives CDR1 ENHRY, CDR2 SYGVKD. This CDR3 is 13 amino acids long. This table comes from immunoSEQ multiplex PCR, and its TCRdb copy is limited to in-frame clones, with some not included. The sample consists of over 30,000 clones, roughly nine tenths of them appearing once. The input for sequencing was CD4+ or CD8+ T cells sorted from blood, taken in a trial of the OX40 agonist ivuxolimab. This receptor was identified in an adult with an advanced solid tumor such as melanoma, head and neck, liver or kidney cancer. The chain links TRBV10-3 to TRBJ1-6; D ambiguous. DNA for the CDR3: TGTGCCATCAGCGAAGTGGATAATTCACCCCTCCACTTT. As protein: CAISEVDNSPLHF.